The source of this T cell receptor (beta chain) is a study of blood T cell repertoires in COVID-19. As for the study in general: Cohort 3 donors were reported recovered after two negative PCRs, clearance, or symptom resolution.

The CDR3 consists of 14 residues. Germline-derived CDR1 and CDR2 are SGHRS and YFSETQ. The trim removed 4 bases at V and 7 bases at J, leaving 5 bases unmatched. Recruitment covered about two dozen US areas and drew participants whose ages spanned about 18 to 90 years. Membership in each cohort depended on participant-reported clinical history. Original data processing: Reference gene primer amplification in the assay estimated nucleated cell counts. The protocol was immunoSEQ multiplex PCR, while the TCRdb copy is restricted to in-frame clones and leaves out a portion. Clone size and V and J calls were adopted from that table, with D and trimming inferred from the DNA. The table lists roughly 340,000 clones, around 87% of them singletons.

The clonotype comes from a man aged 40-49 years in a cohort exposed to, infected with or recovered from COVID-19 (not recorded which). Material for sequencing was PBMCs or T cells enriched from blood (not recorded which). V usage is TRBV5-1 and J usage is TRBJ2-2, with 9 bases identical to TRBD2. The CDR3 protein is CASSGTSWDGELFF. The CDR3 DNA follows: TGCGCCAGCAGCGGGACTAGCTGGGACGGGGAGCTGTTTTTT.